These T cell receptor beta chains were read from a single sample in a study of identical twins. TCRdb re-called the 5' RACE reads with MiXCR, one entry per CDR3 protein. The data hold 510,000 or so distinct CDR3 sequences, with around 15% observed a single time. The sample also formed part of further work on yellow fever vaccine responses in identical twins.

What was sequenced was CD4+ T cells sorted from blood. The receptors stem from a woman younger than 30 in good health. Each CDR3 is given without its conserved first and last residue.

v_gene,CDR3aa
TRBV4-1,ASSQTGTENIQY
TRBV7-8,ASSLVFGDTGELF
TRBV7-8,ASSPMAASYNSPLH
TRBV24-1,ATTGTDNYEQY
TRBV18,ASSPGAGELF
TRBV24-1,ATPVLPDTQY
TRBV29-1,SVWVPASGYT
TRBV4-2,ASSALASYNEQF
TRBV20-1,SARDLPPQAYGYT
TRBV27,ASSFRLAVLYEQY
TRBV12-3/TRBV12-4,ASSSGGEQY
TRBV7-2,SSSLGANSPLH
TRBV21-1,ASSRGQSNQPQH
TRBV20-1,STGLKQF
TRBV28,ASSFTGYPNEQF
TRBV12-3/TRBV12-4,ASSYDLVVNTEAF
TRBV4-1,ASSQFITDLFNQPQH
TRBV7-2,ASSLAASGITDTQY
TRBV12-3/TRBV12-4,ASSPLTGLVGYGYT
TRBV7-9,ASSFQGVGTEAF
TRBV12-3/TRBV12-4,ASSSGTSGANEQF
TRBV11-2,ASSLEFSGRGYEQY
TRBV20-1,SARQQGGDTGELF
TRBV6-1,ASSRTGVGYGYT
TRBV10-3,AIGGTSGGAGDTQY
TRBV5-1,ASTRGDSYEQY
TRBV12-3/TRBV12-4,ASSLGPSAGNEQF
TRBV5-1,ASSSTEVSSEAF
TRBV4-1,ASRGTGTNYGYT
TRBV20-1,SASGQAVVDGYT
TRBV11-2,ASSRGQGGRETQY
TRBV28,ASSFGGQGNSPLH
TRBV6-5,ASKGATDTQY
TRBV7-9,ASSLALGQEETQY
TRBV12-3/TRBV12-4,ASSTSAGTSGRRSTDTQY
TRBV5-5,ASSLMEETQY
TRBV5-1,ASSPRTGANQPQH
TRBV3-1,ASSQDVWGTQY
TRBV4-1,ASSRGGLRETQY
TRBV6-1,ASSDLPRGTTYNEQF
TRBV2,ASSGSRNGAEAF
TRBV24-1,ATSDLYGYT
TRBV3-1,ASSRAGSYEQY
TRBV5-1,ASSLTRGTSTDTQY